This TCR beta chain was obtained from a study of shared clonotypes between healthy human individuals. Note on this clone: What it binds is unknown.

Study-level findings and limits: Naive subsets tended to show greater estimated richness than memory subsets. Sampling included only blood; tissue repertoires likely differ.

CD45RO-negative, CCR7-selected cells formed the naive CD8 fraction, which excluded terminally differentiated effector memory CD45RA+ cells. Germline V gives CDR1 LNHNV, CDR2 YYDKDF (reference sequence). J gave up 0 bases and V 5 bases, and 10 bases lay outside the gene matches. The CDR3 runs to 17 residues. Assay used: immunoSEQ multiplex PCR; TCRdb lists only in-frame clones, some missing. Of about 2.1 million clones in the sample, 85% to 95% were seen once. The clonotype was recovered from a man aged 18 to 29 in good health. Some clones in this sample may be carry-over from other donors' samples. Sequencing was performed on naive CD8+ T cells from PBMCs. V is TRBV15 and J is TRBJ2-5, with TRBD1 identical over 9 bases. CDR3 sequence: CATSRDQDRGDQETQYF. CDR3 DNA: TGTGCCACCAGCCGGGACCAGGACAGGGGTGACCAAGAGACCCAGTACTTC.